This is a list of T cell receptor beta chains from one sample in a study of control samples from healthy donors and cancer patients. Here immunoSEQ multiplex PCR was the method, and the copy in TCRdb shows in-frame clones only, minus some. The sample consists of under 150,000 clones, 85% to 95% of them appearing once. Sequenced material: blood. These receptors were obtained from a man younger than 45 in good health. The CDR3 runs from the conserved cysteine through the conserved F or W. D genes are given only for firm matches. Only some rows state a clone size, as once, few, many or a class for expanded clones.

NA	NA	TRBJ2-3	TRBV19	15	CASSINTASTDTQYF	TGTGCCAGTAGTATAAACACGGCTAGCACAGATACGCAGTATTTT
NA	NA	TRBJ1-2	TRBV25-1	13	CASSEYGGGGYTF	TGTGCCAGCAGTGAATACGGGGGGGGTGGCTACACCTTC
TRBD1	NA	TRBJ1-2	TRBV5-1	14	CASGRTGGGYGYTF	TGCGCCAGCGGACGAACAGGGGGCGGCTATGGCTACACCTTC
NA	NA	TRBJ2-7	TRBV6-2/TRBV6-3	15	CASSSFQGGSYEQYF	TGTGCCAGCAGTTCATTCCAAGGGGGTTCCTACGAGCAGTACTTC
NA	NA	TRBJ1-5	TRBV19	17	CASSIIWVDGNNQPQHF	TGTGCCAGTAGTATAATTTGGGTAGACGGAAACAATCAGCCCCAGCATTTT
NA	NA	TRBJ2-2	TRBV6-5	14	CASSYSNWGGELFF	TGTGCCAGCAGTTACTCGAATTGGGGCGGGGAGCTGTTTTTT
NA	NA	TRBJ1-1	TRBV5-1	13	CASSLDAGSEAFF	TGCGCCAGCAGCTTGGATGCAGGCTCTGAAGCTTTCTTT
NA	NA	TRBJ2-5	TRBV5-1	13	CASSFWGQETQYF	TGCGCCAGCAGCTTCTGGGGCCAAGAGACCCAGTACTTC
NA	NA	TRBJ2-3	TRBV25-1	14	CASSDTRRADTQYF	TGTGCCAGCAGTGACACAAGACGCGCAGATACGCAGTATTTT
NA	NA	TRBJ1-1	TRBV4-3	15	CASSQEGLGATEAFF	TGCGCCAGCAGCCAAGAAGGTTTAGGGGCCACTGAAGCTTTCTTT
NA	once	TRBJ2-2	TRBV9	14	CASSVGQVSGELFF	TGTGCCAGCAGCGTAGGACAAGTTTCCGGGGAGCTGTTTTTT
TRBD1	NA	TRBJ1-6	TRBV2	16	CASSEKGVRGDSPLHF	TGTGCCAGCAGTGAAAAGGGAGTCAGGGGGGATTCACCCCTCCACTTT
TRBD2	NA	TRBJ2-1	TRBV28	11	CASSLGREQFF	TGTGCCAGCAGTTTAGGGAGGGAACAGTTCTTC
NA	NA	TRBJ1-2	TRBV7-9	14	CASSLGTAVYGYTF	TGTGCCAGCAGCTTAGGGACGGCAGTCTATGGCTACACCTTC
NA	NA	TRBJ1-6	TRBV2	12	CASSPLGGPLHF	TGTGCCAGCAGTCCACTGGGAGGACCCCTCCACTTT
NA	NA	TRBJ1-1	TRBV5-5	15	CASSLGGWGNTEAFF	TGTGCCAGCAGCTTGGGTGGGTGGGGGAACACTGAAGCTTTCTTT
NA	NA	TRBJ2-7	TRBV10-3	15	CAISEYTASSYEQYF	TGTGCCATCAGTGAATATACGGCCAGCTCCTACGAGCAGTACTTC
NA	NA	TRBJ1-6	TRBV7-2	15	CASSLGGSYNSPLHF	TGTGCCAGCAGCTTAGGGGGGTCCTATAATTCACCCCTCCACTTT
NA	once	TRBJ1-2	TRBV18	15	CASSPRLREGDGYTF	TGTGCCAGCTCACCACGACTTCGAGAGGGGGATGGCTACACCTTC
NA	few	TRBJ1-2	TRBV28	14	CATLMTAQVYGYTF	TGTGCCACGTTAATGACAGCCCAGGTCTATGGCTACACCTTC
NA	NA	TRBJ2-6	TRBV6-5	16	CASSYSFGSGANVLTF	TGTGCCAGCAGTTACTCTTTTGGGAGTGGGGCCAACGTCCTGACTTTC
NA	NA	TRBJ1-5	TRBV12-3/TRBV12-4	13	CASSRTQNQPQHF	TGTGCCAGCAGTCGGACGCAAAATCAGCCCCAGCATTTT
TRBD1	NA	TRBJ1-5	TRBV7-2	15	CASSSKQGARQPQHF	TGTGCCAGCAGCAGCAAGCAGGGGGCGCGTCAGCCCCAGCATTTT
NA	NA	TRBJ2-5	TRBV7-3	14	CASSSTGTKETQYF	TGTGCCAGCAGCTCGACTGGGACCAAGGAGACCCAGTACTTC
TRBD2	NA	TRBJ2-1	TRBV7-9	14	CASSSGLEQKEQFF	TGTGCCAGCAGTTCGGGACTAGAGCAGAAGGAGCAGTTCTTC